Described below is a single TCR beta chain sequence and its context. The record originates from a study of blood T cell repertoires in COVID-19. Libraries were prepared by immunoSEQ multiplex PCR; TCRdb keeps only in-frame clonotypes and omits some of them. The table shows 150,000 to 200,000 clones, with around 79% occurring only once. This TCR came from a man aged 55 to 70 with active or convalescent COVID-19. The sample taken for sequencing was peripheral blood.

CDR3 coding DNA: TGTGCCAGCAGCTTAGACCTGGCGGAGTCCTACGAGCAGTACTTC. Protein sequence: CASSLDLAESYEQYF. The chain recombines TRBV7-2 with TRBJ2-7; D gene uncertain. V was cut by 1 base and J by 1 base, with 11 bases left in between. The CDR3 loop spans 15 amino acids. Germline lookup yields CDR1 SGHTA and CDR2 FQGNSA.